Listed here are 29 T cell receptor beta chains from one sample, sequenced in a study of shared clonotypes between healthy human individuals. TCRdb keeps only in-frame clones here, not all; method: immunoSEQ multiplex PCR. The sample holds 2 million or so clones, approximately 94% seen once. Naive CD8 cells lacked CD45RO and underwent positive selection for CCR7, leaving out terminally differentiated effector memory CD45RA+ cells. Sequencing used naive CD8+ T cells sorted from blood. All receptors derive from a young man in good health.

The CDR3: CASSSGPTNTGELFF. CDR3 DNA: TGTGCCAGCAGTTCCGGACCAACGAACACCGGGGAGCTGTTTTTT. V usage is TRBV6-5 and J usage is TRBJ2-2; D gene uncertain. V gave up 4 bases and J gave up 0 bases, with 9 bases separating them. CDR1 MNHEY and CDR2 SVGAGI come from the germline V gene. The CDR3 has 15 amino acids.

This clone appeared a single time. The V call is TRBV4-1, the J call TRBJ2-3; 9 bases match TRBD1. The V gene end was trimmed by 0 bases and the J gene end by 3 bases; junction bases not matched to a gene: 7. The CDR3 spans 17 residues. The germline CDR1 and CDR2 sequences are MGHRA and YSYEKL. The chain's CDR3 is CASSQDPQGAYTDTQYF. The CDR3 DNA follows: TGCGCCAGCAGCCAAGATCCACAGGGGGCATATACAGATACGCAGTATTTT.

V is TRBV27 and J is TRBJ2-2, with 7 bases lining up with TRBD1. V lost 7 bases, J lost 4 bases, and 6 bases stayed unmatched. Germline-derived CDR1 and CDR2 are MNHEY and SMNVEV (reference sequence). The CDR3 extends over 14 amino acids. The CDR3 loop reads CASTPTGSTGELFF. For the CDR3, the DNA is TGTGCCAGCACACCGACAGGGTCCACCGGGGAGCTGTTTTTT.

The chain employs TRBV13 and TRBJ2-7; 8 bases agree with TRBD1. Germline lookup yields CDR1 PRHDT and CDR2 FYEKMQ (reference sequence). The trim removed 4 bases at V and 5 bases at J, leaving 13 bases unmatched. This CDR3 has 16 residues. The CDR3, as DNA: TGTGCCAGCAGCTCGTATCCCGCGACAGGGGTGGACGAGCAGTACTTC. Its protein is CASSSYPATGVDEQYF.

The CDR3 protein is CASSFGTGSSYEQYF. CDR3 nucleotide sequence: TGTGCCAGTAGTTTCGGGACAGGGAGCTCCTACGAGCAGTACTTC. The chain couples TRBV19 to TRBJ2-7; 9 bases match TRBD1. The length of the CDR3 is 15 residues. V lost 5 bases and J lost 0; bases outside the gene matches: 5. Germline V gene lookup returns CDR1 LNHDA and CDR2 SQIVND (reference sequence).

The chain combines TRBV9 with TRBJ1-1; tentatively, D is TRBD1 (5 bases). CDR3 size: 13 residues. Germline V CDR1 and CDR2: SGDLS, YYNGEE. V dropped 4 bases and J dropped 4 bases, with 11 bases sitting between them. CDR3 loop: CASSPQDSTEAFF. Written as DNA, the CDR3 is TGTGCCAGCAGCCCCCAAGACAGCACTGAAGCTTTCTTT.

The V and J genes are TRBV9 and TRBJ2-2; 7 bases align to TRBD1. The CDR3 is 16 residues long. The ends lost 1 base at V and 4 bases at J; junction bases unmatched: 7. In germline, CDR1 is SGDLS, CDR2 YYNGEE. In DNA form, the CDR3 reads TGTGCCAGCAGCGTAAACGCGAAGGGGGCCACCGGGGAGCTGTTTTTT. Amino acids: CASSVNAKGATGELFF.

The gene calls are TRBV5-1 and TRBJ2-5; 12 nucleotides line up with TRBD2. CDR3 length equals 17 residues. J lost 4 bases, V lost 3 bases, and 10 bases had no gene match. Germline-derived CDR1 and CDR2 are SGHRS and YFSETQ. CDR3: CASSWQLAGGYGETQYF. CDR3 in DNA: TGCGCCAGCAGCTGGCAGCTAGCGGGAGGGTATGGAGAGACCCAGTACTTC.

The CDR3 region has the DNA TGTGCCAGCAGCGCGACCGGGACAGGGTTCACTGAAGCTTTCTTT. This translates into CASSATGTGFTEAFF. The rearrangement uses TRBV13 and TRBJ1-1; 9 nucleotides align to TRBD1. The V gene end was trimmed by 5 bases and the J gene end by 4 bases; junction bases not matched to a gene: 8. The germline V gene has CDR1 PRHDT and CDR2 FYEKMQ (reference sequence). The CDR3 consists of 15 residues.

The V call is TRBV27, the J call TRBJ2-2; no firm D call. Trimming cost V 6 bases and J 7 bases, with 9 bases left between them. The CDR3 has 12 amino acids. From germline, CDR1 is MNHEY and CDR2 SMNVEV (reference sequence). CDR3 region: CASSGTLGELFF. As DNA, the CDR3 is TGTGCCAGCAGCGGAACACTCGGGGAGCTGTTTTTT.

The V and J genes are TRBV7-9 and TRBJ2-7, with D tentatively TRBD1 or TRBD2 (5 bases each). This CDR3 contains 14 residues. CDR1 is SEHNR, CDR2 FQNEAQ, per germline (reference sequence). V was cut by 5 bases and J by 2 bases, with 13 bases left in between. The CDR3 sequence: CASSPPGAAYEQYF. The DNA for the CDR3 is TGTGCCAGCAGCCCCCCCGGGGCAGCCTACGAGCAGTACTTC.

CDR3 nucleotide sequence: TGTGCCAGCAGCCTCGGACTAGCGGGACCTTACAATGAGCAGTTCTTC. Translating gives CASSLGLAGPYNEQFF. The chain employs TRBV7-9 and TRBJ2-1; 12 bases agree with TRBD2. The CDR3 is made up of 16 amino acids. Germline loops: CDR1 SEHNR, CDR2 FQNEAQ (reference sequence). V was pared by 5 bases and J by 4 bases, with 6 bases of the junction left unmatched.

The chain carries TRBV30 and TRBJ2-3, with 14 bases matching TRBD2. J was trimmed by 6 bases and V by 5 bases; bases with no gene match: 7. Germline V gives CDR1 GTSNPN, CDR2 SVGIG (reference sequence). The CDR3 runs 15 residues. CDR3 sequence (DNA): TGTGCCTGGCTCCCGGGACTAGCGGGAGTTGATACGCAGTATTTT. Translation gives CAWLPGLAGVDTQYF.

The V and J genes are TRBV29-1 and TRBJ2-5; D call uncertain. V lost 3 bases to trimming and J lost 4 bases, with 12 bases between them. The CDR3 sequence is 13 residues long. The V gene's germline CDR1 is SQVTM and CDR2 ANQGSEA. CDR3 nucleotide sequence: TGCAGCGTTGATCGGCCGCCGGGAGAGACCCAGTACTTC. It encodes CSVDRPPGETQYF.

This chain joins TRBV18 and TRBJ2-7; 7 bases map to TRBD1. After removal of 2 bases from V and 5 bases from J, the junction contained 12 bases not matched to a gene. The CDR3 totals 16 residues. Germline CDR1 and CDR2: KGHSH and LQKENI. The CDR3 nucleotides read TGTGCCAGCTCACCATTTGGACAGGTCGGGCGCGACGAGCAGTACTTC. This encodes CASSPFGQVGRDEQYF.

The rearrangement links TRBV9 to TRBJ2-5; D is undetermined. The CDR3 length is 15 residues. CDR1 and CDR2 (germline): SGDLS, YYNGEE. V lost 0 bases to trimming and J lost 2 bases, with 11 bases between them. This chain's CDR3 is CASSVEGLGQETQYF. CDR3 DNA: TGTGCCAGCAGCGTAGAGGGATTGGGACAAGAGACCCAGTACTTC.

For this clone: The identical CDR3 is also encoded by other nucleotide sequences in the sample. The rearrangement links TRBV28 to TRBJ1-1; D call uncertain. V was clipped by 3 bases and J by 5 bases, with 7 bases between them. CDR3 length equals 12 residues. CDR1 and CDR2 from the germline V gene are MDHEN and SYDVKM. CDR3 sequence (DNA): TGTGCCAGCAGTTTGGGGTGGACTGAAGCTTTCTTT. It specifies CASSLGWTEAFF.

The chain combines TRBV7-9 with TRBJ2-7; D perhaps matches TRBD1 (6 bases). V dropped 5 bases and J dropped 3 bases, with 14 bases sitting between them. The CDR3 totals 14 residues. Germline assignment: CDR1 SEHNR and CDR2 FQNEAQ (reference sequence). The CDR3 DNA is TGTGCCAGCAGCGTACCGGGACAACTCTACGAGCAGTACTTC. It translates to CASSVPGQLYEQYF.

CDR3 in DNA: TGTGCCAGCAGCGTAAAGTCTAGCGGGTCTTCCTACAATGAGCAGTTCTTC. Protein: CASSVKSSGSSYNEQFF. The V and J genes are TRBV9 and TRBJ2-1; 8 bases align to TRBD2. This CDR3 contains 17 residues. V shed 1 base, J shed 1 base, and the junction held 7 bases outside the gene matches. In germline, CDR1 is SGDLS, CDR2 YYNGEE.

In its sample, this clone was seen once. V and J are TRBV9 and TRBJ2-7; no reliable D call. Trimming took 2 bases from V and 2 from J, leaving 5 bases between them. CDR3 length: 12 amino acids. Germline V gene lookup returns CDR1 SGDLS and CDR2 YYNGEE. CDR3 sequence (DNA): TGTGCCAGCAGCGTGGGGACCTACGAGCAGTACTTC. It yields the protein CASSVGTYEQYF.

This sequence joins TRBV2 and TRBJ2-7, with D unclear. The V gene lost 2 bases and the J gene lost 3 bases, with 11 bases spanning the gap. The CDR3 contains 14 residues. Germline CDR1 reads SNHLY; CDR2 reads FYNNEI. CDR3 region: CASSESQDLYEQYF. CDR3 DNA: TGTGCCAGCAGTGAATCCCAGGACCTCTACGAGCAGTACTTC.

V gene TRBV19 combines with J gene TRBJ2-7; weak D call: TRBD1 (6 bases). CDR1 is LNHDA and CDR2 is SQIVND in the germline V gene (reference sequence). The CDR3 has 13 amino acids. V was pared by 7 bases and J by 3 bases, with 13 bases between. The chain's CDR3 is CASTPGHLYEQYF. The CDR3 bases are TGTGCCAGTACCCCGGGACACCTCTACGAGCAGTACTTC.

About this clone itself: Other DNA sequences in the same sample also yield this CDR3. The gene calls are TRBV4-1 and TRBJ2-7, with D possibly called TRBD1 or TRBD2 (6 bases each). The CDR3 length is 13 residues. CDR1 and CDR2 from the germline V gene are MGHRA and YSYEKL. Trimming shortened V by 3 bases and J by 4 bases, and 10 bases separated the two germline ends. CDR3: CASSQVGGYEQYF. The CDR3 DNA is TGCGCCAGCAGCCAGGTAGGGGGGTACGAGCAGTACTTC.

CDR3 DNA: TGTGCCAGCAGCCAATCACAGGGGTTCCCGAACACCGGGGAGCTGTTTTTT. This gives the protein CASSQSQGFPNTGELFF. V gene TRBV28 combines with J gene TRBJ2-2; 7 bases match TRBD1. The germline V gene encodes CDR1 MDHEN and CDR2 SYDVKM. Losses at the gene ends were 6 bases for V and 0 bases for J; bases not matched to a gene: 10. The CDR3 loop spans 17 amino acids.

J is TRBJ2-1 and V is TRBV2; TRBD1 matches 8 bases. Losses at the gene ends were 8 bases for V and 0 bases for J; bases not matched to a gene: 6. The germline V gene has CDR1 SNHLY and CDR2 FYNNEI. The CDR3 covers 15 residues. CDR3 protein: CASGRTGPSYNEQFF. CDR3 sequence (DNA): TGTGCCAGCGGGCGGACAGGGCCCTCCTACAATGAGCAGTTCTTC.

There are many counts of this clone. The same CDR3 can be traced to other DNA sequences in this sample. This chain links TRBV5-6 with TRBJ2-7; D remains unclear. Germline V CDR1 and CDR2: SGHDT, YYEEEE. This CDR3 is 13 amino acids long. The V end lost 0 bases, the J end lost 0 bases, and 4 bases lay between the germline ends. The DNA of the CDR3 is TGTGCCAGCAGCTTGGGCAGCTCCTACGAGCAGTACTTC. Translating gives CASSLGSSYEQYF.

This chain uses TRBV10-1 with TRBJ1-1; D ambiguous. Trimming left V 2 bases short and J 1 base short, with 5 bases between. This CDR3 is built from 13 residues. Germline assignment: CDR1 WNHNN and CDR2 SYGVQD (reference sequence). The CDR3 DNA reads as TGCGCCAGCAGTGAGGGCCCGAACACTGAAGCTTTCTTT. Translating it yields CASSEGPNTEAFF.

On this clone itself: The sample has other DNA sequences that encode this CDR3 too. The chain recombines TRBV5-1 with TRBJ2-7; TRBD2 matches 9 bases. Looked up from germline, CDR1 is SGHRS and CDR2 is YFSETQ. The CDR3 totals 13 residues. J gave up 4 bases and V 3 bases, and 2 bases lay outside the gene matches. The CDR3: CASSYGLAYEQYF. The CDR3 DNA is TGCGCCAGCAGCTACGGACTAGCGTACGAGCAGTACTTC.

This rearrangement joins TRBV9 to TRBJ1-1, with D unclear. Trimming pared 6 bases from V and 4 bases from J, leaving 10 bases between. Looked up from germline, CDR1 is SGDLS and CDR2 is YYNGEE. The CDR3 runs to 12 residues. The DNA of the CDR3 is TGTGCCAGCAAAGGTGAGAGCACTGAAGCTTTCTTT. It is translated as CASKGESTEAFF. Combining the CDR3 with reference TRBV9 and TRBJ1-1 gives the whole variable domain DSGVTQTPKHLITATGQRVTLRCSPRSGDLSVYWYQQSLDQGLQFLIQYYNGEERAKGNILERFSAQQFPDLHSELNLSSLELGDSALYFCASKGESTEAFFGQGTRLTVV.